This T cell receptor beta chain was sequenced in a study of blood T cell repertoires in COVID-19. Study as a whole: Sample material is recorded as cDNA or gDNA derived from T cells, B-cell-depleted T cells, or PBMCs.

V gave up 1 base and J gave up 0 bases, with 10 bases separating them. The CDR3 is 16 amino acids. The germline V gene has CDR1 MNHNS and CDR2 SASEGT. Method: immunoSEQ multiplex PCR; TCRdb's copy keeps in-frame clones and lacks some. Here the sample spans 180,000 or so clones, more than 80% being singletons. The chain joins TRBV6-1 to TRBJ1-3; D uncertain. This receptor was obtained from a middle-aged woman with COVID-19, enrolled during active disease. Sequenced: peripheral blood. CDR3 sequence: CASSEGIGNSGNTIYF. The CDR3 DNA reads TGTGCCAGCAGTGAAGGTATCGGGAACTCTGGAAACACCATATATTTT.